These 8 T cell receptor beta chains were sequenced from one sample in a study of shared clonotypes between healthy human individuals. Naive CD8 cells, CD45RO-negative and positively selected for CCR7, excluded terminally differentiated effector memory CD45RA+ cells. The method was immunoSEQ multiplex PCR; TCRdb's version includes in-frame clones alone and lacks a portion of them. The sample lists under 600,000 clones, 98% occurring once. Sequences were obtained from naive CD8+ T cells sorted from blood. The origin of the receptors is a man aged 30 to 45 in good health.

The CDR3 loop is CSVEDDLLWDTQYF. CDR3 nucleotide sequence: TGCAGCGTTGAAGATGACTTACTATGGGATACGCAGTATTTT. The chain has TRBV29-1 and TRBJ2-3; D is unresolved. Per germline, CDR1 SQVTM and CDR2 ANQGSEA. This CDR3 region has 14 residues. The V end was cut by 0 bases, the J end by 6 bases, with 13 bases between.

The chain employs TRBV2 and TRBJ1-2; possible D gene TRBD1, 6 bases. With 7 bases removed from V and 6 bases from J, the gap between germline ends came to 15 bases. CDR1 is SNHLY, CDR2 FYNNEI, per germline. CDR3 length equals 13 residues. The CDR3: CASTPGRGNGYTF. CDR3 nucleotide sequence: TGTGCCAGCACTCCGGGTAGGGGGAATGGCTACACCTTC.

The chain recombines TRBV29-1 with TRBJ1-1; TRBD1 agrees at 7 bases. The germline gives CDR1 SQVTM, CDR2 ANQGSEA. The CDR3 is 15 amino acids. Losses at the gene ends were 3 bases for V and 0 bases for J; bases not matched to a gene: 7. The CDR3 bases are TGCAGCGTTGATCTAGGGACAGACGTGAACACTGAAGCTTTCTTT. This encodes CSVDLGTDVNTEAFF.

The chain carries TRBV7-9 and TRBJ2-7; 13 positions agree with TRBD2. There are 13 residues in the CDR3. V lost 5 bases, J lost 6 bases, and 1 base stayed unmatched. Germline CDR1 and CDR2: SEHNR and FQNEAQ (reference sequence). The CDR3 coding sequence is TGTGCCAGCAGCGGGACTAGCGGGATCGAGCAGTACTTC. Translating gives CASSGTSGIEQYF.

The rearrangement joins TRBV27 to TRBJ2-1, with D perhaps matching TRBD2 (5 bases). CDR1 is MNHEY and CDR2 is SMNVEV in the germline V gene (reference sequence). CDR3 size: 14 residues. Trimming took off 8 bases at V and 8 bases at J, with 19 bases between the two ends. CDR3 nucleotide sequence: TGTGCCAGCTCCCCCGGGATGCGGCGGGATGAGCAGTTCTTC. Residues: CASSPGMRRDEQFF.

This chain connects TRBV11-2 to TRBJ2-1; 7 bases agree with TRBD2. Germline V gene lookup returns CDR1 SGHAT and CDR2 FQNNGV. V was clipped by 4 bases and J by 8 bases; unmatched bases: 14. The CDR3 totals 16 residues. DNA of the CDR3: TGTGCCAGCAGCTCCAGGACTAGTTTGGTTTTGGATGAGCAGTTCTTC. This gives the protein CASSSRTSLVLDEQFF. The full variable domain, rest sourced from reference TRBV11-2 and TRBJ2-1, is EAGVAQSPRYKIIEKRQSVAFWCNPISGHATLYWYQQILGQGPKLLIQFQNNGVVDDSQLPKDRFSAERLKGVDSTLKIQPAKLEDSAVYLCASSSRTSLVLDEQFFGPGTRLTVL.

V is TRBV7-9 and J is TRBJ2-1; D uncertain. The germline V gene encodes CDR1 SEHNR and CDR2 FQNEAQ (reference sequence). The CDR3 runs to 13 residues. Trimming took 11 bases from V and 5 from J, leaving 16 bases between them. The CDR3 DNA is TGTGCCTCTCACCTCTGGGAAGACAATGAGCAGTTCTTC. This translates into CASHLWEDNEQFF.

The chain couples TRBV2 to TRBJ2-2, with D possibly matching TRBD1 (5 bases). Germline V gene lookup returns CDR1 SNHLY and CDR2 FYNNEI. V was clipped by 6 bases and J by 0 bases, with 17 bases between them. The CDR3 contains 17 residues. The CDR3: CASRPGLGLANTGELFF. In nucleotides, the CDR3 is TGTGCCAGCAGGCCCGGCCTGGGGCTCGCGAACACCGGGGAGCTGTTTTTT.